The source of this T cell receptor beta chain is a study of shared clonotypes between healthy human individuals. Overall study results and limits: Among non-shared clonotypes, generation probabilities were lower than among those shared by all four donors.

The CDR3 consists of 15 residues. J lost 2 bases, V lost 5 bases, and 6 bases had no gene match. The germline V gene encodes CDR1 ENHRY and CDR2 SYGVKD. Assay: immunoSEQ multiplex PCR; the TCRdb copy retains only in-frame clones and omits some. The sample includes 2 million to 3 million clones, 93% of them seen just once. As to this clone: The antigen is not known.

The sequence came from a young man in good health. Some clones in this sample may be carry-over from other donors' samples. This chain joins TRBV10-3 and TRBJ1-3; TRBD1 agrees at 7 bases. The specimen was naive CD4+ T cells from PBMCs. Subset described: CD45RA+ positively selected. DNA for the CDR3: TGTGCCATCAGTCCCCCGGGACAGACTGGAAACACCATATATTTT. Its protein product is CAISPPGQTGNTIYF.